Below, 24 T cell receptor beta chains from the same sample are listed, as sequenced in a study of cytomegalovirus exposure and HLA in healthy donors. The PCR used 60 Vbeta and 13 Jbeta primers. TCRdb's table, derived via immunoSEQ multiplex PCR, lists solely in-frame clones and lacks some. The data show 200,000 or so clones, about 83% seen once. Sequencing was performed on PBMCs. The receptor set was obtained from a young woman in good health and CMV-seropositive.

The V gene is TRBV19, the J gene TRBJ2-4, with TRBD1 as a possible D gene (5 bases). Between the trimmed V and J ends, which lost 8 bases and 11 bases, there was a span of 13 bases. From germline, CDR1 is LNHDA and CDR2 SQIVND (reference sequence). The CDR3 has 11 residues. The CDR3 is CASAQGFFQYF. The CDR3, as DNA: TGTGCCAGTGCCCAGGGATTCTTTCAGTACTTC.

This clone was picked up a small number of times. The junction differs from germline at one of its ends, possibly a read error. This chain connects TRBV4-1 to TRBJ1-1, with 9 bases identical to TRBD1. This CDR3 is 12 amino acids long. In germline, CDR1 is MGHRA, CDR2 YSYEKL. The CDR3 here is CASSQLGQGRGF. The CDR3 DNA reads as TGCGCCAGCAGCCAATTAGGACAGGGGAGAGGCTTT.

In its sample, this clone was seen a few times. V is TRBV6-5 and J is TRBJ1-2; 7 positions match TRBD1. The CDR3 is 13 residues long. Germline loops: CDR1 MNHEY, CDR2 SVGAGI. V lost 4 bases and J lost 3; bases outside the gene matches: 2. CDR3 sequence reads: CASSSDRYYGYTF. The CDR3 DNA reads TGTGCCAGCAGTTCGGACAGGTACTATGGCTACACCTTC.

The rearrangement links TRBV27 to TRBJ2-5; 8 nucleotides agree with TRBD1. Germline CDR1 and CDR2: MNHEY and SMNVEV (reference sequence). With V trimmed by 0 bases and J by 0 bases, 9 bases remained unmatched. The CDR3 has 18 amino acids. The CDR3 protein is CASSLSGQGATYQETQYF. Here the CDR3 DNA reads TGTGCCAGCAGTTTATCAGGTCAGGGGGCTACGTACCAAGAGACCCAGTACTTC.

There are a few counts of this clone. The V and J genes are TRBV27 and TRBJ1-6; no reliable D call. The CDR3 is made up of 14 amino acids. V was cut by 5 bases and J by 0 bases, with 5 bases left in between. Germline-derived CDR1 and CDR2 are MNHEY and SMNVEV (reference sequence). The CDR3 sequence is CASSLSSYNSPLHF. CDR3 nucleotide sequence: TGTGCCAGCAGTCTAAGCTCCTATAATTCACCCCTCCACTTT.

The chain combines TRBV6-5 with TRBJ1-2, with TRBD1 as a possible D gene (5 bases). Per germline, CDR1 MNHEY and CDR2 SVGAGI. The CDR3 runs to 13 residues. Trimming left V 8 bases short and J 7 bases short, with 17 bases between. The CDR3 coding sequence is TGTGCCAGCGTCGGCAGGGCTAGGCCTGGCTACACCTTC. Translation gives CASVGRARPGYTF.

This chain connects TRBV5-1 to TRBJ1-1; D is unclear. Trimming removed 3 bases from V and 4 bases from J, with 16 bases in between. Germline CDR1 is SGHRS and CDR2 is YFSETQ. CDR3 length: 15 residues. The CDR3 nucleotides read TGCGCCAGCAGCTCCGCTAAGACATACTCCACTGAAGCTTTCTTT. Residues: CASSSAKTYSTEAFF.

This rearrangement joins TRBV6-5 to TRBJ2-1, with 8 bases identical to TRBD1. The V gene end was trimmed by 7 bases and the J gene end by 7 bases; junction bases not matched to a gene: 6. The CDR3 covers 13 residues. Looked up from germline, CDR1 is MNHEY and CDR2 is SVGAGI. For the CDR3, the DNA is TGTGCCAGCACTCCGACAGGGGTGAATGAGCAGTTCTTC. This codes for CASTPTGVNEQFF.

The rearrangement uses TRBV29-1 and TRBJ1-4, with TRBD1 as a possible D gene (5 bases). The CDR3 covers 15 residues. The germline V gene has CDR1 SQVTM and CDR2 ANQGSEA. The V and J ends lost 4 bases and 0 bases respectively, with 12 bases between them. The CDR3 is CSVGAGGATNEKLFF. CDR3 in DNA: TGCAGCGTTGGGGCCGGGGGAGCAACTAATGAAAAACTGTTTTTT. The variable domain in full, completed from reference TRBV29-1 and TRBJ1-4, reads SAVISQKPSRDICQRGTSLTIQCQVDSQVTMMFWYRQQPGQSLTLIATANQGSEATYESGFVIDKFPISRPNLTFSTLTVSNMSPEDSSIYLCSVGAGGATNEKLFFGSGTQLSVL.

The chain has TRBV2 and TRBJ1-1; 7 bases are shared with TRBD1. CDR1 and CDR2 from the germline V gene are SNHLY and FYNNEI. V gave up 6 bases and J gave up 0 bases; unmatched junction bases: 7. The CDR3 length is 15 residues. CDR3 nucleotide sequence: TGTGCCAGCAGAAGGGACAGTTCTATGAACACTGAAGCTTTCTTT. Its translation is CASRRDSSMNTEAFF.

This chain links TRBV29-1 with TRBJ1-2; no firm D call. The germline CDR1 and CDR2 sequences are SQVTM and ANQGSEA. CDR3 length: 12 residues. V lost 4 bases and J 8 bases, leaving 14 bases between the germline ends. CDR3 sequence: CSVAPGLSGYTF. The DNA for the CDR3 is TGCAGCGTTGCCCCCGGGTTATCCGGCTACACCTTC.

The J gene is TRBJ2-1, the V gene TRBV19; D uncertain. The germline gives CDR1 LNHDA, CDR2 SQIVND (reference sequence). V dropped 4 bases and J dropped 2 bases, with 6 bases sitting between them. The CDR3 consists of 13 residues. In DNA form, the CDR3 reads TGTGCCAGTAGTACCAACACCTACAATGAGCAGTTCTTC. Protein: CASSTNTYNEQFF.

The CDR3 DNA sequence: TGTGCCAGCTCTCGAAACAGAGACCTCGAGCAGTACTTC. Translation: CASSRNRDLEQYF. V is TRBV18 and J is TRBJ2-7; D call uncertain. The V end was cut by 6 bases, the J end by 6 bases, with 15 bases between. The CDR3 is 13 amino acids. Per the germline V gene, CDR1 is KGHSH and CDR2 is LQKENI.

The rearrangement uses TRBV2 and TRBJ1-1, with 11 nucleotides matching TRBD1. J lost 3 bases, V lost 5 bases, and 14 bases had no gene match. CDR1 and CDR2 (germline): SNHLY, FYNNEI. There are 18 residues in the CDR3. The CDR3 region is CASSYTLGQGAEDTEAFF. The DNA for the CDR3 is TGTGCCAGCAGTTACACACTAGGACAGGGGGCCGAGGACACTGAAGCTTTCTTT.

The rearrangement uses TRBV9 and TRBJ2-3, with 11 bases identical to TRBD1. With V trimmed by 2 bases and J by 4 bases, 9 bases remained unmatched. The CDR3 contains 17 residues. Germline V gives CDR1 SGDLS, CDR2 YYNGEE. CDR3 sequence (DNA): TGTGCCAGCAGCGTGAGTTTAAGGACAGGGGGCGCAGATACGCAGTATTTT. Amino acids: CASSVSLRTGGADTQYF.

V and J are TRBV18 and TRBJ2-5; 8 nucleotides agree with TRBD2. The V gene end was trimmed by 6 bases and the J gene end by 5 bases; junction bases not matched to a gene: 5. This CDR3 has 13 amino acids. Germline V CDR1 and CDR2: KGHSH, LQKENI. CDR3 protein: CASSLGLAETQYF. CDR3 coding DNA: TGTGCCAGCTCCCTCGGACTAGCTGAGACCCAGTACTTC.

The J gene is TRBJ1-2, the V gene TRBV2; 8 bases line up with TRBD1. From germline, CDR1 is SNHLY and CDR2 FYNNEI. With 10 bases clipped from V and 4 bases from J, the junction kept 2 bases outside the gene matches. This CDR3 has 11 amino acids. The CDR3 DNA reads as TGTGCCACCGGACAGGGCTATGGCTACACCTTC. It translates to CATGQGYGYTF.

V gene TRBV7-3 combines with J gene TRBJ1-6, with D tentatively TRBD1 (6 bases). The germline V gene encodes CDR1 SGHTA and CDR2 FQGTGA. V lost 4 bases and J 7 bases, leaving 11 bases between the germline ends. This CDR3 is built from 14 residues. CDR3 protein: CASSSGQKNSPLHF. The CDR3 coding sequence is TGTGCCAGCAGCTCCGGACAGAAGAATTCACCCCTCCACTTT.

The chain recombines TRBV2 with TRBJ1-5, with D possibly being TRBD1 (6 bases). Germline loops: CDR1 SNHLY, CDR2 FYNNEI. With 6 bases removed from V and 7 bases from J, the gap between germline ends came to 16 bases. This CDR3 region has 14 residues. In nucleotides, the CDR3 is TGTGCCAGCAGAGCCAACAGGGAGAACCAGCCCCAGCATTTT. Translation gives CASRANRENQPQHF.

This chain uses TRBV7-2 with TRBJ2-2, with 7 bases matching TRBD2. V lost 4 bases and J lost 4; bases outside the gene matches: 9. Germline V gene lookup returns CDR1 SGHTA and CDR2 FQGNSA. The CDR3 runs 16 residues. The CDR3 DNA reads TGTGCCAGCAGCTACTCTCCGCGGGGGTCCACCGGGGAGCTGTTTTTT. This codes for CASSYSPRGSTGELFF.

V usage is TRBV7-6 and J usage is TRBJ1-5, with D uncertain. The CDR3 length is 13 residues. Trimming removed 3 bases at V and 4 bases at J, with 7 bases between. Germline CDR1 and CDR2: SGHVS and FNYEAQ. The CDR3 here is CASSFSGNQPQHF. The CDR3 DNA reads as TGTGCCAGCAGCTTCTCGGGAAATCAGCCCCAGCATTTT.

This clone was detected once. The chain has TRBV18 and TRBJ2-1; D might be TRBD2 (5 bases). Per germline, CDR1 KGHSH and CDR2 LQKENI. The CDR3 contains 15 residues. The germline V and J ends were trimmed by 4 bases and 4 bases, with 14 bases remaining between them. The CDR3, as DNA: TGTGCCAGCTCACTGCCCGGGGAAAGATACAATGAGCAGTTCTTC. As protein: CASSLPGERYNEQFF.

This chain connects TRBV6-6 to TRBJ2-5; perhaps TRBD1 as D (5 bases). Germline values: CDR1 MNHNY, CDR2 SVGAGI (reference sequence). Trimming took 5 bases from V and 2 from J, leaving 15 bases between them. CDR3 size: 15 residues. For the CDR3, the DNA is TGTGCCAGCAGTGGACACAGGCCGGCGCAAGAGACCCAGTACTTC. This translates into CASSGHRPAQETQYF.

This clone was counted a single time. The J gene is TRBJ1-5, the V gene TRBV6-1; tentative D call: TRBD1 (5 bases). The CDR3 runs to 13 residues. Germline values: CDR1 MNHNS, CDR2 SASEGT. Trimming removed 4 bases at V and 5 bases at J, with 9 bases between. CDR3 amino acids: CASSGYRHQPQHF. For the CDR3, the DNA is TGTGCCAGCAGTGGGTACAGGCATCAGCCCCAGCATTTT.